This T cell receptor beta chain was recorded in a study of spatial heterogeneity in lung cancer (dated by TCRdb to between 2019 and 2020). For the study in its entirety: More beta-chain than alpha-chain transcripts were consistently detected, likely reflecting higher beta-chain transcript abundance. Both alpha and beta chains were TCR-sequenced in hundreds of tumor regions, about 64 matched nontumor lung samples and over 55 PBMC samples obtained at surgery. In the raw uncorrected reads, each unique combination of TCR and UMI appeared more than ten times on average. TCR alpha and beta repertoires were quantitatively compared across multiple tumor regions, matched nontumor lung and blood in non-small cell lung cancer. In tumor regions, TCR transcript counts showed a strong correlation with a T cell transcriptional module score derived from matched bulk RNA-seq. Nonsynonymous mutation counts, determined by whole-exome sequencing of tumor tissue, were related to TCR repertoire features. The full study reports these points: The count of ubiquitous expanded TCRs correlated with the count of ubiquitous nonsynonymous mutations, and the count of regional expanded TCRs correlated with the count of regional nonsynonymous mutations. TCR-seq coverage of tumor T cells was estimated at only 7% to 8% for alpha chains and 12% to 15% for beta chains. The tumor nonsynonymous mutation count correlated with the number of expanded intratumoral alpha and beta TCRs. Additional single-cell paired TCR alpha and beta sequencing was considered necessary to confirm, at a functional level, the hypothesis that regional TCRs recognize regional mutations.

The table lists this clonotype with many counts. Its cognate antigen has yet to be identified. Per-nucleotide qualities are absent, and no much larger clonotype sits a single base away. This beta chain is a stray read from a library made for alpha chains; its abundance is not meaningful. The library was prepared using 5' RACE. TCRdb shows the sequencer as NextSeq 500. The TCR library protocol attached a unique molecular identifier to each TCR cDNA molecule to allow correction of PCR and sequencing errors. The original methods were these. Decombinator tools were used for TCR identification, UMI-based error correction and CDR3 extraction. Expanded TCRs were defined as those above a frequency of 2 per 1,000, corresponding to the top 1% of the tumor frequency distribution. Expanded tumor TCRs statistically deemed absent (corrected P<0.05) from at least one tumor region were classed as regional, and all other expanded tumor TCRs were classed as ubiquitous. Renyi diversity was calculated using the R vegan package after each repertoire was subsampled 100 times to 5,000 TCRs. CDR3 similarity networks were built from amino acid triplet string-kernel similarity, with CDR3s being connected when pairwise similarity was above 0.82. TCRdb took the public reads, trimmed them with fastp at Q25, ran MiXCR for clone calling and kept in-frame beta chains. Rows matching on CDR3 protein sequence are summarized as one entry with the most common DNA and genes. TCRdb, not the authors, supplied the V and J calls. The sample has thousands of distinct CDR3 sequences on record, more than 13% of them singletons. 14% of the sample is taken by the ten largest.

Taken with the paper, the label for time point translates to: sample taken at primary tumor resection. Donors were some 70 patients with early-stage, untreated non-small cell lung cancer from the lung TRACERx cohort. Without any cell sorting, TCR sequencing was performed on whole RNA extracted either from tumor and nontumor lung tissue or from cryopreserved PBMC samples. A patient was chosen for TCR sequencing only when enough RNA was available from at least two tumor regions. A lung pathologist reviewed the tumor and adjacent nontumor lung specimens before the specimens were selected. This clonotype originated in a male donor with early-stage non-small cell lung cancer. This specimen consisted of lung tumor tissue, obtained at surgery.

The CDR3 protein: CSARTRDSPYEQYF. In nucleotides, the sequence is TGCAGTGCTAGAACCAGGGACAGCCCCTACGAGCAGTACTTC. This chain is built from TRBV20-1 and TRBJ2-7; TRBD1 aligns with 7 central bases. CDR1 and CDR2, looked up from the germline V gene (reference sequence), are DFQATT and SNEGSKA. Trimming accounts for 2 bases at V and 2 bases at J, while the number of junction bases matched to no gene is 6. The CDR3 measures 14 amino acids from cysteine to phenylalanine. This entry keeps only the CDR3 DNA: 42 bases, framed from base 1.